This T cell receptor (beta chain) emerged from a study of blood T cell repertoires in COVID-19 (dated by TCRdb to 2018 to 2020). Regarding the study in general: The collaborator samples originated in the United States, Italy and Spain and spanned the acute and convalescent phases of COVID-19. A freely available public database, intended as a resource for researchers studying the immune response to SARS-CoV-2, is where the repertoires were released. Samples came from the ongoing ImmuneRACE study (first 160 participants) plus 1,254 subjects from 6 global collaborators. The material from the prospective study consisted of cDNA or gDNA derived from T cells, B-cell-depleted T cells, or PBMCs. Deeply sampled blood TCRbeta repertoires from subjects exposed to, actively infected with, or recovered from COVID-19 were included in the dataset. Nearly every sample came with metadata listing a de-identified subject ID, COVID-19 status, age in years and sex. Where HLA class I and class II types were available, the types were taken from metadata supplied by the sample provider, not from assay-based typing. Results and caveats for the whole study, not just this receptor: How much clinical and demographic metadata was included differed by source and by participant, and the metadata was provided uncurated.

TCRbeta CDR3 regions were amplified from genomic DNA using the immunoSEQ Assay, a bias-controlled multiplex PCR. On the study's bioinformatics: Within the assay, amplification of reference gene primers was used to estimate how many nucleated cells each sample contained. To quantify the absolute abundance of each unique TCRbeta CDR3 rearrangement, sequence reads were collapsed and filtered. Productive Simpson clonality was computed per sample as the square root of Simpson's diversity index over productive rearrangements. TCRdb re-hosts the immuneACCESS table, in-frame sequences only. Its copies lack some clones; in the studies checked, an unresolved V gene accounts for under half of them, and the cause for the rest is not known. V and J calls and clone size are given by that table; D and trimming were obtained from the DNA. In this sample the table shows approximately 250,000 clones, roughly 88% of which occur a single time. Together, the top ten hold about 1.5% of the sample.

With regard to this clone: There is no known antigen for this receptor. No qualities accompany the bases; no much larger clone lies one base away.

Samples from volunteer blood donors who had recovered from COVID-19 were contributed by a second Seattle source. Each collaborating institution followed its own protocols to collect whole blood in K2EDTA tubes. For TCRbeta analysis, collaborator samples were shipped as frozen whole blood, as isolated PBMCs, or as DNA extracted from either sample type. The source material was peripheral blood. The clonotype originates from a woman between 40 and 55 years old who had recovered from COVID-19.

The CDR3 protein is CASSLSVNTGELFF. The sequenced DNA is TGTGCCAGCAGCTTGTCCGTGAACACCGGGGAGCTGTTTTTT. The sequence is built from TRBV5-4 and TRBJ2-2; the D gene lacks a confident call. As encoded in the germline V gene (reference sequence), CDR1 is SGHNT while CDR2 is YYREEE. V is shortened by 1 base, J by 1 base, and the region joining them spans 5 bases. The CDR3, from cysteine to phenylalanine, totals 14 residues. Here the CDR3 DNA is all that survives: 42 bases in frame from base 1.